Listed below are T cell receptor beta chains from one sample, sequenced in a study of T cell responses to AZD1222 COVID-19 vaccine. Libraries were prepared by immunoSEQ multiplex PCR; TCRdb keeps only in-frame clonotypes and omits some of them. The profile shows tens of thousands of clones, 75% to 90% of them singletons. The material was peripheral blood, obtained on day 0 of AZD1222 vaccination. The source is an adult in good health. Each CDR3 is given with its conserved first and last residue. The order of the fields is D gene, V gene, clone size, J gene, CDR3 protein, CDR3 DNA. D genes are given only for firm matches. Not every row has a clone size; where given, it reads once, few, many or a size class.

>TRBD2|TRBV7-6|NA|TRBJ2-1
CASSPRAREFYNEQFF
TGTGCCAGCAGCCCCCGTGCGCGGGAGTTCTACAATGAGCAGTTCTTC
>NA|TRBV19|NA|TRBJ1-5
CASSISLPGEPQHF
TGTGCCAGTAGTATTAGTCTCCCAGGGGAGCCCCAGCATTTT
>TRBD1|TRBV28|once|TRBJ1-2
CASSPDRVKDTF
TGTGCCAGCAGTCCAGACAGGGTAAAGGACACCTTC
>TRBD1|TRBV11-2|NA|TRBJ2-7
CASGRTGYEQYF
TGTGCCAGCGGCCGGACAGGCTACGAGCAGTACTTC
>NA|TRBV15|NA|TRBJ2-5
CATSQRLGLQETQYF
TGTGCCACCAGCCAGAGACTAGGACTACAAGAGACCCAGTACTTC
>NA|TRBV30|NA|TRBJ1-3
CAWSVTGRRNTIYF
TGTGCCTGGAGTGTAACAGGGAGGAGAAACACCATATATTTT
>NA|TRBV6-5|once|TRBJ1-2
CASSYLITGYGYTF
TGTGCCAGCAGTTATCTGATTACCGGGTATGGCTACACCTTC
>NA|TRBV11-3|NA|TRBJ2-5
CASSLGRETQYF
TGTGCCAGCAGCTTAGGTCGAGAGACCCAGTACTTC
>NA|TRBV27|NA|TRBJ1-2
CASSLDSRGYYGYTF
TGTGCCAGCAGTTTAGACTCTCGGGGTTACTATGGCTACACCTTC
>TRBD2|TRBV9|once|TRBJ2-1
CASSVTLAGDFEQFF
TGTGCCAGCAGCGTAACACTAGCGGGAGACTTTGAGCAGTTCTTC
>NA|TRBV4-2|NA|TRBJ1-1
CASSQEGGLTEAFF
TGTGCCAGCAGCCAAGAGGGGGGGCTCACTGAAGCTTTCTTT
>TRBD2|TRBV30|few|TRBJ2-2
CAWSGSGLASAAGELFF
TGTGCCTGGAGTGGTTCGGGACTAGCATCGGCCGCCGGGGAGCTGTTTTTT
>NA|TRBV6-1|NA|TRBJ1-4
CASSVGAGRWTGLDEKLFF
TGTGCCAGCAGTGTAGGTGCGGGAAGGTGGACGGGGCTAGATGAAAAACTGTTTTTT
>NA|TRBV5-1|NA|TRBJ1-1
CASSLGSGDTEAFF
TGCGCCAGCAGCTTGGGGTCCGGGGACACTGAAGCTTTCTTT
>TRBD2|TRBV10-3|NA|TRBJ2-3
CAIKAGDTDTQYF
TGTGCCATCAAGGCGGGGGACACAGATACGCAGTATTTT
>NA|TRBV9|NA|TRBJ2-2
CASSGRDLQEGTRTGELFF
TGTGCCAGCAGCGGAAGGGACCTCCAGGAGGGTACCCGCACCGGGGAGCTGTTTTTT
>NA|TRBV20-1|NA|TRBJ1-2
CSAMLLYGYTF
TGCAGTGCTATGCTACTTTATGGCTACACCTTC
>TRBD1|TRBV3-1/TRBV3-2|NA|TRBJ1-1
CASSLRTGIGNAEAFF
TGTGCCAGCAGCCTCCGGACAGGCATTGGAAACGCTGAAGCTTTCTTT
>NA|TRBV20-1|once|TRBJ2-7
CSASASATYEQYF
TGCAGTGCTAGTGCTAGCGCGACCTACGAGCAGTACTTC
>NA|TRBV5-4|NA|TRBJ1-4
CASSLWQGSGEKLFF
TGTGCCAGCAGCTTGTGGCAGGGGTCTGGAGAAAAACTGTTTTTT
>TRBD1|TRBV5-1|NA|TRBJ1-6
CASTTGTVTSPLHF
TGCGCCAGCACAACCGGGACAGTCACTTCACCCCTCCACTTT
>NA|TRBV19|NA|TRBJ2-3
CASSSRSGTDTQYF
TGTGCCAGTAGTTCACGATCCGGGACGGATACGCAGTATTTT
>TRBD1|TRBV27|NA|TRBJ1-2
CASSPTGGWDGYTF
TGTGCCAGCAGTCCGACAGGGGGCTGGGATGGCTACACCTTC
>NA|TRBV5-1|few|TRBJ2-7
CASSLMAGSSYEQYF
TGCGCCAGCAGCTTGATGGCGGGGAGCTCCTACGAGCAGTACTTC
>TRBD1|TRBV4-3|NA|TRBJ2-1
CASSPGTAARNEQFF
TGCGCCAGCAGTCCAGGGACAGCCGCCCGCAATGAGCAGTTCTTC
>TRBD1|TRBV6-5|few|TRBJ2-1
CASSTGDGSYNEQFF
TGTGCCAGCAGTACAGGGGACGGCTCCTACAATGAGCAGTTCTTC
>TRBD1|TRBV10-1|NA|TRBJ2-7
CASLSYRDSTYEQYF
TGCGCCAGCCTTTCGTACCGGGACAGTACCTACGAGCAGTACTTC
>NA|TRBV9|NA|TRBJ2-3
CASSVEGGVLTDTQYF
TGTGCCAGCAGCGTAGAAGGCGGGGTACTCACAGATACGCAGTATTTT
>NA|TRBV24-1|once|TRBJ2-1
CATSAVGTGNNEQFF
TGTGCCACCAGTGCAGTGGGGACTGGTAACAATGAGCAGTTCTTC
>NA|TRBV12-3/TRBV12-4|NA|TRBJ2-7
CASSLQGDEQYF
TGTGCCAGCAGTTTACAGGGCGACGAGCAGTACTTC
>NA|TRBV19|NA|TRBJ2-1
CASTEVAGYNEQFF
TGTGCCAGTACGGAGGTCGCTGGCTACAATGAGCAGTTCTTC
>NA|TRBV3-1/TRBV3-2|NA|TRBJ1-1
CASSLPGVTEAFF
TGTGCCAGCAGCCTCCCGGGGGTGACTGAAGCTTTCTTT
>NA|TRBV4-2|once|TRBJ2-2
CASSPGTLELFF
TGTGCCAGCAGCCCTGGGACTCTCGAGCTGTTTTTT
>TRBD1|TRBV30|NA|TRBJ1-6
CAWRRTVPGGRSTLHF
TGTGCCTGGAGACGGACGGTTCCAGGGGGCCGATCGACCCTCCACTTT
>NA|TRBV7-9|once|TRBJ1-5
CASSLDLPGDQPQHF
TGTGCCAGCAGCTTAGATTTGCCAGGGGATCAGCCCCAGCATTTT
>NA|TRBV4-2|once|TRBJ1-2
CASSPVLDGTYGYTF
TGTGCCAGCAGCCCTGTTTTGGACGGAACCTATGGCTACACCTTC
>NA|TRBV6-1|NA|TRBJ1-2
CASSGKQGEGEYGYTF
TGTGCCAGCAGTGGAAAACAGGGAGAGGGGGAGTATGGCTACACCTTC
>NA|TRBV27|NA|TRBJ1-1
CASSLRRQGNTEAFF
TGTGCCAGCAGTTTACGGCGGCAGGGGAACACTGAAGCTTTCTTT
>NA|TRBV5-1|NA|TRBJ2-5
CASSGDAAETQYF
TGCGCCAGCAGCGGGGACGCCGCCGAGACCCAGTACTTC
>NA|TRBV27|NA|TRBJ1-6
CASSYMDTSF
TGTGCCAGCAGTTATATGGACACCTCATTT